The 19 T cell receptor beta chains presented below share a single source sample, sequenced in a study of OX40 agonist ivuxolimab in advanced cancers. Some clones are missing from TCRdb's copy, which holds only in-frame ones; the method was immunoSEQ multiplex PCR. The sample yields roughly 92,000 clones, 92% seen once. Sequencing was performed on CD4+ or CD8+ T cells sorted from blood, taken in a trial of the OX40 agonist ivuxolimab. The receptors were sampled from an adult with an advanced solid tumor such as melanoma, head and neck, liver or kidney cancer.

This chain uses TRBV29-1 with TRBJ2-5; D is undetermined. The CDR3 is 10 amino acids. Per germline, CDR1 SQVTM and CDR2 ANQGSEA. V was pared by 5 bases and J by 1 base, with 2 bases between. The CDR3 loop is CSVPQETQYF. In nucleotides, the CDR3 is TGCAGCGTTCCCCAAGAGACCCAGTACTTC. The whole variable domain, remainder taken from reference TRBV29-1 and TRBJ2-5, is SAVISQKPSRDICQRGTSLTIQCQVDSQVTMMFWYRQQPGQSLTLIATANQGSEATYESGFVIDKFPISRPNLTFSTLTVSNMSPEDSSIYLCSVPQETQYFGPGTRLLVL.

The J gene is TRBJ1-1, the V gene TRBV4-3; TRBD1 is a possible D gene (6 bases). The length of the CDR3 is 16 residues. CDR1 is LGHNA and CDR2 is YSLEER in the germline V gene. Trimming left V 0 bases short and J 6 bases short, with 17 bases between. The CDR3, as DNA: TGCGCCAGCAGCCAAGATGTCGGGGGCCCGAAGGCTGAAGCTTTCTTT. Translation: CASSQDVGGPKAEAFF.

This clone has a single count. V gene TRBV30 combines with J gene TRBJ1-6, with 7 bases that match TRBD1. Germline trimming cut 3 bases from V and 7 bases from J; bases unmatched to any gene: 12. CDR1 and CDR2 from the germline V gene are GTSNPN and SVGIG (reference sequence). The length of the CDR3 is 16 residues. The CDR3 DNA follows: TGTGCCTGGAGCGTCCCCGAACAGGGGCGGAATTCACCCCTCCACTTT. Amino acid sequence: CAWSVPEQGRNSPLHF.

The CDR3 reads CSVAGPSGYEQYF. The CDR3 coding sequence is TGCAGCGTCGCCGGGCCCTCAGGGTACGAGCAGTACTTC. V is TRBV29-1 and J is TRBJ2-7, with D perhaps TRBD1 (5 bases). Germline assignment: CDR1 SQVTM and CDR2 ANQGSEA. V was trimmed by 6 bases and J by 4 bases, leaving 16 bases between them. The CDR3 loop spans 13 amino acids.

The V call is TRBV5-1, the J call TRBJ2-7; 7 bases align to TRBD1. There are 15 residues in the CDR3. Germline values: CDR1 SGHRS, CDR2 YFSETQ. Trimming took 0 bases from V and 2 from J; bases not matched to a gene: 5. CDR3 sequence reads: CASSLGRTGPYEQYF. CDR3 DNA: TGCGCCAGCAGCTTGGGGCGGACAGGACCCTACGAGCAGTACTTC.

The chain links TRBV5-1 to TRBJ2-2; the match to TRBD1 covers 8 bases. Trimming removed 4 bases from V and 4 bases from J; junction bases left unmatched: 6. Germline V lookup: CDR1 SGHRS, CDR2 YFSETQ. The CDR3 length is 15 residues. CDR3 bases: TGCGCCAGCAGCCATAGACAGGGGTTCACCGGGGAGCTGTTTTTT. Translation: CASSHRQGFTGELFF.

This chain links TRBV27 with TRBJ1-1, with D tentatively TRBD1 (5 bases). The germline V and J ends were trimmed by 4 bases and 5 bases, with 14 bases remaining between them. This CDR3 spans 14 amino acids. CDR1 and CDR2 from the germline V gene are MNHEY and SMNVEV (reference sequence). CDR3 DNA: TGTGCCAGCAGTTCGGGACGGCTGCTGACTGAAGCTTTCTTT. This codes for CASSSGRLLTEAFF.

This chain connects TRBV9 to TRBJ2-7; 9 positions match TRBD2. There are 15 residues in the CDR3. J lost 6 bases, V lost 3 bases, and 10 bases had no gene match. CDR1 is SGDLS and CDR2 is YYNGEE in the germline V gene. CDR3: CASSGGTSRTPEQYF. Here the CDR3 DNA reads TGTGCCAGCAGCGGAGGGACTAGCCGCACTCCCGAGCAGTACTTC.

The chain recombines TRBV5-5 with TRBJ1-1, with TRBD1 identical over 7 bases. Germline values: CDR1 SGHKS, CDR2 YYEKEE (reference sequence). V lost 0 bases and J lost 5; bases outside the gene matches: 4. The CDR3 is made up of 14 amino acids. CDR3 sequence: CASSLEGARTEAFF. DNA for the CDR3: TGTGCCAGCAGCTTGGAGGGGGCGCGAACTGAAGCTTTCTTT.

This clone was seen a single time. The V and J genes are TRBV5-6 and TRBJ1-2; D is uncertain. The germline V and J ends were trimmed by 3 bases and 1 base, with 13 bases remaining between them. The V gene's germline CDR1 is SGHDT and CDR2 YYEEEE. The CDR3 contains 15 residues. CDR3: CASSSPRGDNYGYTF. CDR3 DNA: TGTGCCAGCAGCTCACCGCGTGGTGATAACTATGGCTACACCTTC.

The CDR3, as DNA: TGCGCCAGCAGCCGCGACGGGACTGAAGCTTTCTTT. This encodes CASSRDGTEAFF. The chain joins TRBV4-1 to TRBJ1-1; no definite D call. Trimming removed 4 bases from V and 5 bases from J, with 8 bases in between. The CDR3 extends over 12 amino acids. From germline, CDR1 is MGHRA and CDR2 YSYEKL.

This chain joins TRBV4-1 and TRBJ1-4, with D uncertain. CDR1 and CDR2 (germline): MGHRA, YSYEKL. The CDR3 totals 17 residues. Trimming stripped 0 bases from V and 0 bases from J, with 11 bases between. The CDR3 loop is CASSQDETDATNEKLFF. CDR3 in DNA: TGCGCCAGCAGCCAAGATGAGACGGACGCAACTAATGAAAAACTGTTTTTT.

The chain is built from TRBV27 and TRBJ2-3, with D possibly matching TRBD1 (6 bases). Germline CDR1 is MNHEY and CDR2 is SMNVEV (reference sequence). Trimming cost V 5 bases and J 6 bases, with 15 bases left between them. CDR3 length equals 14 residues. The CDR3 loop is CASSIARQADTQYF. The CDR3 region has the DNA TGTGCCAGCAGTATCGCAAGACAGGCGGATACGCAGTATTTT.

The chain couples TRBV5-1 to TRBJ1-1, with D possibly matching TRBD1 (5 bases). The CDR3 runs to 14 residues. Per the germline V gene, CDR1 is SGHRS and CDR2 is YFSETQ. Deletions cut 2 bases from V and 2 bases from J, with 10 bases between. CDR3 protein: CASSFRQGNTEAFF. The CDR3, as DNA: TGCGCCAGCAGCTTTAGGCAGGGAAACACTGAAGCTTTCTTT.

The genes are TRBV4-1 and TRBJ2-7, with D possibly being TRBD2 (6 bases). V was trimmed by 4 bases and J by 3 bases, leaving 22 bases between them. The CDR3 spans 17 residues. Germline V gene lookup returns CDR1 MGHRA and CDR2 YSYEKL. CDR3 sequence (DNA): TGCGCCAGCAGCCCGCCAAGGGGAGGTCTAAATAACTACGAGCAGTACTTC. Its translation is CASSPPRGGLNNYEQYF.

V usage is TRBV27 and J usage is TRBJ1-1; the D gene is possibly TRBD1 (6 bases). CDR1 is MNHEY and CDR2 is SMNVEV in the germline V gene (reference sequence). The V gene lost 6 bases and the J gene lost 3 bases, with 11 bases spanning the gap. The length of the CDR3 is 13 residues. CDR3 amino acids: CASRPQGYTEAFF. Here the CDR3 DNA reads TGTGCCAGCAGACCACAGGGCTACACTGAAGCTTTCTTT.

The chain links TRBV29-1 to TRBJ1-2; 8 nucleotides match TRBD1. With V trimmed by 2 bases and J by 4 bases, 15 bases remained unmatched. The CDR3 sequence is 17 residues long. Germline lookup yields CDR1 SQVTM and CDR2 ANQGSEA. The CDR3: CSVEQGAGTGVTYGYTF. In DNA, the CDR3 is TGCAGCGTTGAACAAGGGGCTGGGACAGGTGTTACCTATGGCTACACCTTC.

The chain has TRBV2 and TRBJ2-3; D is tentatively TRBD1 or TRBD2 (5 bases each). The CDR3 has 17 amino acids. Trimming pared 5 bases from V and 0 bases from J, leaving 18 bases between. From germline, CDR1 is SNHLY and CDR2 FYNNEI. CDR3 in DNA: TGTGCCAGCAGTAAAACCGGGGACCTGCCTAGCACAGATACGCAGTATTTT. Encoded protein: CASSKTGDLPSTDTQYF.

The CDR3 DNA sequence: TGTGCCAGCAGCTTAGAGCCCGGGGCGGGGAGCGGGGAGCTGTTTTTT. Its translation: CASSLEPGAGSGELFF. The chain combines TRBV7-6 with TRBJ2-2, with a weak D call TRBD2 (6 bases). CDR1 SGHVS and CDR2 FNYEAQ come from the germline V gene. This CDR3 has 16 residues. V was clipped by 1 base and J by 7 bases, with 16 bases between them.